The 13 T cell receptor beta chains in this list originate from one sample, sequenced in a study of T cell clusters in autoimmune cytopenias. Approximately 40,000 genome equivalents of blood DNA were amplified for TRB. One tube held mixed TRB-A and TRB-B primer pools for touch-down PCR. TCRdb derives one entry per CDR3 protein from the multiplex PCR reads, leaving out DNA. The sample features around 2,500 distinct CDR3 sequences, with roughly 47% in its top ten. The sample taken for sequencing was peripheral blood. Source of these receptors: a human donor with an autoimmune cytopenia or autoimmune hepatitis (not recorded which).

Its frequency marks this clonotype as medium-sized. The chain employs TRBV19 and TRBJ2-3. CDR1 is LNHDA, CDR2 SQIVND, per germline (reference sequence). This CDR3 comprises 13 residues. The CDR3 protein is CASSMVGLDTQYF.

In terms of frequency, this clonotype is medium-sized. This sequence joins TRBV12-3 or TRBV12-4 and TRBJ2-7; TCRdb's D gene call, TRBD1, goes unchecked for lack of DNA. This CDR3 is 13 amino acids long. The CDR3 loop is CASRWTGGYEQYF.

This clonotype is identified as medium-sized (0.01 to 0.1%) from frequency. The genes are TRBV12-3 or TRBV12-4 and TRBJ2-4; as DNA is missing, the TRBD1 call by TCRdb cannot be tested. The CDR3 spans 18 residues. CDR3 region: CASRPGTGAAAAKNIQYF.

The genes are TRBV12-3 or TRBV12-4 and TRBJ1-2; the TCRdb D gene call, TRBD1, has no DNA to confirm it. This CDR3 is 15 amino acids long. CDR3 protein: CASSYPGQGEGGYTF.

The chain joins TRBV20-1 to TRBJ2-7; TCRdb's D gene call, TRBD1, goes unchecked for lack of DNA. This CDR3 is 13 amino acids long. CDR1 is DFQATT and CDR2 is SNEGSKA in the germline V gene (reference sequence). This CDR3 is CSARDRGRYEQYF.

This clonotype is classed as medium-sized (0.01 to 0.1%) by frequency. This chain's CDR3 is CASSLAAGGYTGELFF. The rearrangement uses TRBV5-6 and TRBJ2-2; checking the TCRdb D call of TRBD1 is not possible without DNA. The CDR3 runs to 16 residues. Germline V gene sequence: CDR1 SGHDT, CDR2 YYEEEE.

The chain has TRBV5-5 and TRBJ2-6; the D call of TRBD1 rests on TCRdb alone, since no DNA is present to check it. The CDR3 runs to 15 residues. Germline V gene lookup returns CDR1 SGHKS and CDR2 YYEKEE (reference sequence). The CDR3 spells CASSFVRSGANVLTF.

The gene calls are TRBV7-9 and TRBJ1-2; the TCRdb D gene call, TRBD1, has no DNA to confirm it. In germline, CDR1 is SEHNR, CDR2 FQNEAQ (reference sequence). The CDR3 covers 13 residues. CDR3 loop: CASSLPQGYGYTF.

According to its frequency, this clonotype is medium-sized. This chain uses TRBV18 with TRBJ2-1; TCRdb outputs TRBD1, but without DNA this stays unchecked. The CDR3 contains 16 residues. CDR1 is KGHSH and CDR2 is LQKENI in the germline V gene. This chain's CDR3 is CASSPRVPSGDNEQFF.

Judged by frequency, this clonotype is medium-sized. The genes are TRBV27 and TRBJ2-7. CDR1 and CDR2 from the germline V gene are MNHEY and SMNVEV (reference sequence). This CDR3 is built from 12 residues. The CDR3 is CASSSNSYEQYF.

The V gene is TRBV12-3 or TRBV12-4, the J gene TRBJ1-6. The CDR3 consists of 15 residues. This chain's CDR3 is CASSWTGDRSSPLHF.

The CDR3 here is CASSEQGGTNTGELFF. This sequence joins TRBV6-1 and TRBJ2-2; checking the TCRdb D call of TRBD2 is not possible without DNA. The CDR3 extends over 16 amino acids. Germline V gene sequence: CDR1 MNHNS, CDR2 SASEGT.

According to its frequency, this clonotype is hyperexpanded (1% or more). The chain carries TRBV6-2 or TRBV6-3 and TRBJ2-2; TCRdb lists TRBD2, though no DNA is available to test this call. The CDR3 consists of 17 residues. Per the germline V gene, CDR1 is MNHEY and CDR2 is SVGEGT. CDR3 sequence reads: CASSYTSGGAHTGELFF.